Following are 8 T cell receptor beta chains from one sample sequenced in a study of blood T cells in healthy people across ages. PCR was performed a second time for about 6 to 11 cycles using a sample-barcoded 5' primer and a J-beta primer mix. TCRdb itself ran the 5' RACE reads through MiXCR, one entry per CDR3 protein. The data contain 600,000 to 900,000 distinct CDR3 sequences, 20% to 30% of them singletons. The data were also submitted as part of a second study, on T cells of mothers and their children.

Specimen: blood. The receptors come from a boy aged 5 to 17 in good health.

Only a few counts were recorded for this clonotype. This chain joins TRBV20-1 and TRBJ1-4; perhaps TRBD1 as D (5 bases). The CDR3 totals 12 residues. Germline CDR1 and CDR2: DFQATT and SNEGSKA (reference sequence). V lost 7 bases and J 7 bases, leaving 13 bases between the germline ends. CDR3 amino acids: CSVLDTGEKLFF. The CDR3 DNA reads TGCAGTGTACTGGACACCGGTGAAAAACTGTTTTTT.

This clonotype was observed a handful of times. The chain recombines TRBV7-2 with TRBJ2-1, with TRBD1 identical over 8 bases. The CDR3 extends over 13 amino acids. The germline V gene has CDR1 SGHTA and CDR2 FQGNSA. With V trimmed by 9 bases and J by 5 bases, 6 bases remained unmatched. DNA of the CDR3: TGTGCCAGTAAACAGGGGGGACACAATGAGCAGTTCTTC. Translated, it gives CASKQGGHNEQFF.

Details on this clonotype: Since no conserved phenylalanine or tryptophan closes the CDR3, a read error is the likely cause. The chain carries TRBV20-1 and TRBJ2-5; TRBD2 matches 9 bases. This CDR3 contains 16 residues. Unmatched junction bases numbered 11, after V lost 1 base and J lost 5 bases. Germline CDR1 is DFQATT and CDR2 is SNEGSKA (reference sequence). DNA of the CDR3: TGCAGTGCTAGAGTTTTCGGGACTAGCAGTTTGGAGACCCAGTACTCC. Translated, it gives CSARVFGTSSLETQYS.

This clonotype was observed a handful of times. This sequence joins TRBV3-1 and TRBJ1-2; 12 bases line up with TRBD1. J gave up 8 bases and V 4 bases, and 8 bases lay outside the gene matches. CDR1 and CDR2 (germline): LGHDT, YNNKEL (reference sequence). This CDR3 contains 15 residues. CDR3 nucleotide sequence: TGTGCCAGCAGCCCCCGGGACAGGGGGCCTGGAGGCTACACCTTC. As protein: CASSPRDRGPGGYTF.

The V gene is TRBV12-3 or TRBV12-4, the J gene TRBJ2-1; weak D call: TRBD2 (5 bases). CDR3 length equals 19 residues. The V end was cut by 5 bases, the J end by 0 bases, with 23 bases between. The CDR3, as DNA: TGTGCCAGCAGTCCCCGAGGCGGCAATCCCACTAGCTCCTACAATGAGCAGTTCTTC. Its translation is CASSPRGGNPTSSYNEQFF.

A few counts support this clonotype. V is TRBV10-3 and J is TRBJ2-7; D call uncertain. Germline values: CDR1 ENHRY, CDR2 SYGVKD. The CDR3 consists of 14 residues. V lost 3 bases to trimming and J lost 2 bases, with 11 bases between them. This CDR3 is CAISEGPPTYEQYF. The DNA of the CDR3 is TGTGCCATCAGTGAAGGGCCACCTACCTACGAGCAGTACTTC.

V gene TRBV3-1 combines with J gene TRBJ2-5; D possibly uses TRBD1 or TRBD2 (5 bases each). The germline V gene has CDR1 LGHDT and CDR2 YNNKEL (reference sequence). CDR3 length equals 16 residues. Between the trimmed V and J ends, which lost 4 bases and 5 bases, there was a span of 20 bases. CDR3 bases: TGTGCCAGCAGCCTTAGGTCAGGGACCGGGCAGGAGACCCAGTACTTC. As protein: CASSLRSGTGQETQYF.

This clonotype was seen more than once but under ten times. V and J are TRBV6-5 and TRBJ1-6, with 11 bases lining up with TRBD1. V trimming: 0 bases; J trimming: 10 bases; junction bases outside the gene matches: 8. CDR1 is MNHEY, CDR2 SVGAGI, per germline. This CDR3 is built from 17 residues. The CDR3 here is CASSYSTGTGGRSPLHF. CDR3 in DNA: TGTGCCAGCAGTTACTCCACCGGGACAGGGGGAAGGTCACCCCTCCACTTT.